The 7 T cell receptor beta chains reported below all come from one sample, sequenced in a study of beta chain features in type 1 diabetes. Of the isolated RNA, all was reverse transcribed, and so the sequenced material was expressed TCRB transcripts. Assay: immunoSEQ multiplex PCR; the TCRdb copy retains only in-frame clones and omits some. The table has approximately 150,000 clones, roughly 9.7% seen once. Input material: central memory CD4+ T cells from blood. The receptor source for this set is a woman in her thirties or forties in good health.

This clone was seen more than once but under ten times. V and J are TRBV9 and TRBJ2-3; tentatively, D is TRBD2 (5 bases). V lost 0 bases and J 2 bases, leaving 13 bases between the germline ends. This CDR3 has 16 amino acids. The germline V gene has CDR1 SGDLS and CDR2 YYNGEE. The CDR3: CASSVGRYWNTDTQYF. CDR3 nucleotides: TGTGCCAGCAGCGTAGGGAGGTATTGGAACACAGATACGCAGTATTTT.

This clone was recorded a few times. This chain links TRBV2 with TRBJ2-7; D perhaps matches TRBD1 (6 bases). Trimming pared 5 bases from V and 3 bases from J, leaving 17 bases between. The CDR3 covers 15 residues. Germline CDR1 reads SNHLY; CDR2 reads FYNNEI. The CDR3: CASSPPGTNDYEQYF. The CDR3 coding sequence is TGTGCCAGCAGTCCTCCGGGGACAAATGACTACGAGCAGTACTTC.

Only a few counts were recorded for this clone. This chain connects TRBV7-9 to TRBJ1-6, with D maybe TRBD1 (5 bases). The ends were cut back, 2 bases at V and 8 bases at J, with 16 bases in the middle. CDR3 size: 16 residues. The V gene's germline CDR1 is SEHNR and CDR2 FQNEAQ (reference sequence). This chain's CDR3 is CASSLMGGTIHSPLHF. The CDR3 bases are TGTGCCAGCAGCTTAATGGGGGGAACGATCCATTCACCCCTCCACTTT.

The genes are TRBV7-9 and TRBJ1-1, with D possibly matching TRBD1 (5 bases). This CDR3 has 12 amino acids. Looked up from germline, CDR1 is SEHNR and CDR2 is FQNEAQ (reference sequence). V lost 5 bases and J 4 bases, leaving 8 bases between the germline ends. The CDR3 DNA follows: TGTGCCAGCAGCGCAGGGTCCACTGAAGCTTTCTTT. It codes for CASSAGSTEAFF.

This CDR3 is CASSLGGVGDTQYF. In nucleotides, the CDR3 is TGTGCCAGCAGCTTAGGGGGGGTAGGAGATACGCAGTATTTT. The chain couples TRBV7-9 to TRBJ2-3; the D gene is possibly TRBD2 (6 bases). V lost 1 base to trimming and J lost 5 bases, with 10 bases between them. Germline lookup yields CDR1 SEHNR and CDR2 FQNEAQ (reference sequence). The CDR3 consists of 14 residues. Drawing the rest from reference TRBV7-9 and TRBJ2-3, the complete variable domain is DTGVSQNPRHKITKRGQNVTFRCDPISEHNRLYWYRQTLGQGPEFLTYFQNEAQLEKSRLLSDRFSAERPKGSFSTLEIQRTEQGDSAMYLCASSLGGVGDTQYFGPGTRLTVL.

The chain uses TRBV9 and TRBJ2-1; 9 nucleotides align to TRBD1. Germline V CDR1 and CDR2: SGDLS, YYNGEE. CDR3 length: 18 amino acids. After removal of 4 bases from V and 2 bases from J, the junction contained 13 bases not matched to a gene. Here the CDR3 DNA reads TGTGCCAGCAGCTCTATACCTGCGGACAGGGGAGCCTACAATGAGCAGTTCTTC. Its protein product is CASSSIPADRGAYNEQFF.

This clone has ten or more counts. The DNA for the CDR3 is TGTGCCAGCAGTTATCTCTACGAGCAGTACTTC. Its protein product is CASSYLYEQYF. V is TRBV6-6 and J is TRBJ2-7; D unclear. Deletions cut 3 bases from V and 3 bases from J, with 3 bases between. Germline assignment: CDR1 MNHNY and CDR2 SVGAGI (reference sequence). The CDR3 runs to 11 residues.